Described below is a single T cell receptor (beta chain) sequence and its context. Its antigen is as yet unknown. The data were taken from a study of T-cell reconstitution after alpha-beta-depleted transplantation in children. Study observations and caveats: The study reportedly traced alpha-beta T cells about two months after transplant to several hundred expanded graft clones. T-cell counts and diversity were attributed mostly to newly produced T cells one year after transplant. For some patients, TCRbeta diversity was high at day 60 because of recipient T cells and thymic progenitors that survived.

The library targeted TCRbeta and was prepared with unique molecular identifiers. TCRdb passed the PCR reads through MiXCR, listing each CDR3 protein once. The table has more than 400,000 distinct CDR3 sequences, around 46% seen once. The origin of this receptor is a girl aged 2-15 years with aplastic anemia, due to receive a stem cell transplant. This material consisted of PBMCs, taken before TCRalphabeta/CD19-depleted stem cell transplant.

The CDR3 sequence is CASSVGTGSPYEQYF. In nucleotides, the CDR3 is TGTGCCAGCAGTGTCGGGACAGGGAGCCCCTACGAGCAGTACTTC. This sequence joins TRBV12-3 or TRBV12-4 and TRBJ2-7; 9 positions match TRBD1. This CDR3 spans 15 amino acids. After removal of 5 bases from V and 2 bases from J, the junction contained 7 bases not matched to a gene.